The sequence of this T cell receptor (beta chain) was determined in a study of Ad26.COV2.S vaccination and SARS-CoV-2 variants. About this clone itself: The target antigen is unknown.

Documented treatment: some 20 received Ad26.COV2.S at low or high dose, single or two shots; about 5 received placebo; per-sample allocation not given. Repertoires come from day 63 after the first vaccine or placebo injection. Broader study findings: Vaccinees and placebo recipients showed similar non-spike TCR breadth. Assessments of TCR breadth and depth may have underestimated the total T cell responses.

V was pared by 0 bases and J by 15 bases, with 8 bases of the junction left unmatched. The CDR3 covers 13 residues. Germline-derived CDR1 and CDR2 are SGHDN and FVKESK. Profiling relied on immunoSEQ multiplex PCR, and the TCRdb table lists in-frame clones only, not all of them. The top ten clones hold about 12% of a sample with about 430,000 clones, around 90% of them seen once. The sequences come from peripheral blood, collected in a trial of Ad26.COV2.S vaccine versus placebo. The sequence was collected from a person between 18 and 59 years old who received the Ad26.COV2.S COVID-19 vaccine or a placebo. This sequence joins TRBV14 and TRBJ2-1; 7 positions agree with TRBD2. CDR3 bases: TGTGCCAGCAGCCAAGACGACGGGAGGAGTCCGTTCTTC. This encodes CASSQDDGRSPFF.